The entry that follows covers one TCR beta chain sequence. This entry comes from a study of blood T cell repertoires in COVID-19. Study-level information: Italy, Spain and the United States were the sources of the convalescent and acute COVID-19 samples. The analysed material was cDNA or gDNA that came from T cells, B-cell-depleted T cells, or PBMCs.

Original data processing: Researchers report that nucleated cell counts were estimated from reference gene primer amplification. Assay used: immunoSEQ multiplex PCR; TCRdb lists only in-frame clones, some missing. V, J and clone size are taken as reported in that table, and D and trimming were inferred from the DNA itself. The repertoire holds around 140,000 clones, about 80% seen once, with 4.5% to 5.5% in the top ten. V lost 2 bases and J lost 5; bases outside the gene matches: 4. Germline V gives CDR1 SGHDT, CDR2 YYEEEE. The CDR3 extends over 14 amino acids. The sequence derives from a human donor in a cohort sampled during active COVID-19. The specimen was peripheral blood. This chain uses TRBV5-6 with TRBJ2-5, with 9 nucleotides matching TRBD2. The DNA of the CDR3 is TGTGCCAGCAGCTTCGGACTAGCGAGGGAGACCCAGTACTTC. It specifies CASSFGLARETQYF.